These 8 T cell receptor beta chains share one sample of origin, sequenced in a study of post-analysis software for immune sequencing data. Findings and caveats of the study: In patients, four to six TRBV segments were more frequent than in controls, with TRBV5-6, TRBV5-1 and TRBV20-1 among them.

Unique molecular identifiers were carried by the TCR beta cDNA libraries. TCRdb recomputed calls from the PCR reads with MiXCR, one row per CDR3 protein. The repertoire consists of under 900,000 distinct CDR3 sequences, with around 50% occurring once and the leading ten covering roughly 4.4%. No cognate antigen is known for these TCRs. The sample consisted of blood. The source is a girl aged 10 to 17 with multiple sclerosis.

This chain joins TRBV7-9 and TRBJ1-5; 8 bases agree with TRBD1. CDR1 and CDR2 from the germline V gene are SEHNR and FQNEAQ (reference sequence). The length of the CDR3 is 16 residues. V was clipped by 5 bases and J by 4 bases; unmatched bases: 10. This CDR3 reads CASSAGQGSGNQPQHF. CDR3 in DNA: TGTGCCAGCAGCGCAGGACAGGGCTCCGGGAATCAGCCCCAGCATTTT. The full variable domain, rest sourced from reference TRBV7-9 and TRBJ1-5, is DTGVSQNPRHKITKRGQNVTFRCDPISEHNRLYWYRQTLGQGPEFLTYFQNEAQLEKSRLLSDRFSAERPKGSFSTLEIQRTEQGDSAMYLCASSAGQGSGNQPQHFGDGTRLSIL.

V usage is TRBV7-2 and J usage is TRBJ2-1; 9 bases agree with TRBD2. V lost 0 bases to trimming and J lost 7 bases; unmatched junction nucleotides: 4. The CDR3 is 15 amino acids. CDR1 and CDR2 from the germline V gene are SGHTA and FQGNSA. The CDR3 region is CASSLASSGVNEQFF. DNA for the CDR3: TGTGCCAGCAGCTTAGCTTCTAGCGGGGTTAATGAGCAGTTCTTC. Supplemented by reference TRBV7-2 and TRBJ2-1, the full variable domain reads GAGVSQSPSNKVTEKGKDVELRCDPISGHTALYWYRQSLGQGLEFLIYFQGNSAPDKSGLPSDRFSAERTGGSVSTLTIQRTQQEDSAVYLCASSLASSGVNEQFFGPGTRLTVL.

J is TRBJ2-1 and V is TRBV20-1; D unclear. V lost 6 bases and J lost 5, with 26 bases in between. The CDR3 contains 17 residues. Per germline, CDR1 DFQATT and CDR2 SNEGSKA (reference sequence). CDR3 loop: CSATDPWIDGGNNEQFF. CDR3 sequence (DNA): TGCAGTGCCACCGATCCTTGGATCGATGGTGGGAACAATGAGCAGTTCTTC.

The CDR3 sequence: CASSSKDYTYEQYF. As DNA, the CDR3 is TGTGCCAGCAGCTCCAAAGATTACACCTACGAGCAGTACTTC. This chain joins TRBV7-9 and TRBJ2-7; D ambiguous. V lost 4 bases and J 2 bases, leaving 12 bases between the germline ends. The CDR3 runs 14 residues. CDR1 and CDR2 from the germline V gene are SEHNR and FQNEAQ (reference sequence).

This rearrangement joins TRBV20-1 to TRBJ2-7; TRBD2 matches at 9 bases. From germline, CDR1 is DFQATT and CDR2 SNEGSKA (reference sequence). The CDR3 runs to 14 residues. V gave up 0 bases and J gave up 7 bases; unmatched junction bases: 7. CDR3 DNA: TGCAGTGCTAGAGAAATAGCGGGAGTTGGGGAGCAGTACTTC. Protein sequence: CSAREIAGVGEQYF.

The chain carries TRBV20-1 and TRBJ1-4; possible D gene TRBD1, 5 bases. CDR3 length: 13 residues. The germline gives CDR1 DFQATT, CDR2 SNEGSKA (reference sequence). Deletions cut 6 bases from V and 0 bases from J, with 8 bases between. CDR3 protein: CSARDPTNEKLFF. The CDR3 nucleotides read TGCAGTGCCCGGGACCCAACTAATGAAAAACTGTTTTTT.

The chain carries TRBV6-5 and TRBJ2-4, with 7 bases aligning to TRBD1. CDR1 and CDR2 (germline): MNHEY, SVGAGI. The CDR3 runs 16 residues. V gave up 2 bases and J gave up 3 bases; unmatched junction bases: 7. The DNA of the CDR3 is TGTGCCAGCAGTTACGATCACCGGGACAGCAAAAACATTCAGTACTTC. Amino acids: CASSYDHRDSKNIQYF.

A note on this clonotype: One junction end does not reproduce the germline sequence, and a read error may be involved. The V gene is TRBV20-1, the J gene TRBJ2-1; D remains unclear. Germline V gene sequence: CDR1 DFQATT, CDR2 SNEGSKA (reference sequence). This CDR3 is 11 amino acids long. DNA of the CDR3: TGCAGTGCTAGTATGGGCAATCAGCAGTTCTTC. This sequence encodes CSASMGNQQFF.